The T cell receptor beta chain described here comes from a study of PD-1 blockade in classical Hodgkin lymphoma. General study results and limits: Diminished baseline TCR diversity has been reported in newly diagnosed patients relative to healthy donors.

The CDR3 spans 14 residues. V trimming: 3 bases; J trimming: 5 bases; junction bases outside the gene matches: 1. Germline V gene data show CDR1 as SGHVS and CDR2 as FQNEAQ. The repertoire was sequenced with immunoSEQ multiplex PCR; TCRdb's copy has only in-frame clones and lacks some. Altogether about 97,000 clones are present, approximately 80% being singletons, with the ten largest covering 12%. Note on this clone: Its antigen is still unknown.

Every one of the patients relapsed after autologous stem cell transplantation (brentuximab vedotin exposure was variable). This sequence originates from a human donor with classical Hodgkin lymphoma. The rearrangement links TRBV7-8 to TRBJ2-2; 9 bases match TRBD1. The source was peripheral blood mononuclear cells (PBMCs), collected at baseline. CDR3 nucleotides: TGTGCCAGCAGCTTTGGGACAGGGACCGGGGAGCTGTTTTTT. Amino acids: CASSFGTGTGELFF. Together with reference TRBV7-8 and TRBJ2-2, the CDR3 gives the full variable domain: GAGVSQSPRYKVAKRGQDVALRCDPISGHVSLFWYQQALGQGPEFLTYFQNEAQLDKSGLPSDRFFAERPEGSVSTLKIQRTQQEDSAVYLCASSFGTGTGELFFGEGSRLTVL.